The 29 T cell receptor beta chains presented below share a single source sample, sequenced in a study of blood T cell repertoires in COVID-19. Libraries were prepared by immunoSEQ multiplex PCR; TCRdb keeps only in-frame clonotypes and omits some of them. Of 210,000 or so clones in the sample, approximately 91% were seen once. Sequencing was carried out using peripheral blood. Source of these receptors: a man in his forties with acute or convalescent COVID-19.

The chain recombines TRBV5-8 with TRBJ2-2, with a possible D match to TRBD1 (5 bases). Germline V lookup: CDR1 SGHTS, CDR2 YDEGEE. The CDR3 totals 13 residues. V shed 4 bases and J shed 1 base, with 5 bases lying between them. CDR3 DNA sequence: TGTGCCAGCAGCACAGGGAACACCGGGGAGCTGTTTTTT. This codes for CASSTGNTGELFF.

CDR3 bases: TGTGCCCCGATCCTCCGAGCACTCTTCTACGAGCAGTACTTC. It codes for CAPILRALFYEQYF. The chain combines TRBV24-1 with TRBJ2-7; D uncertain. Deletions cut 12 bases from V and 3 bases from J, with 20 bases between. The CDR3 runs to 14 residues. The germline gives CDR1 KGHDR, CDR2 SFDVKD.

V gene TRBV16 combines with J gene TRBJ1-2, with 7 bases identical to TRBD1. The V gene end was trimmed by 5 bases and the J gene end by 5 bases; junction bases not matched to a gene: 2. The CDR3 has 12 amino acids. CDR1 is KGHSY and CDR2 is FQNENV in the germline V gene. The chain's CDR3 is CASSRDSYGYTF. The CDR3 region has the DNA TGTGCCAGCAGCAGGGACAGTTATGGCTACACCTTC.

The DNA of the CDR3 is TGTGCCAGCAGACGACTAGCGGGGGACACCGGGGAGCTGTTTTTT. Protein product: CASRRLAGDTGELFF. The V and J genes are TRBV27 and TRBJ2-2, with TRBD2 identical over 12 bases. The germline V gene has CDR1 MNHEY and CDR2 SMNVEV (reference sequence). V was pared by 6 bases and J by 3 bases, with 2 bases of the junction left unmatched. CDR3 size: 15 residues.

The CDR3 region is CASSPKDRRSYNEQFF. The DNA for the CDR3 is TGTGCCAGCTCACCCAAAGACAGAAGATCCTACAATGAGCAGTTCTTC. The chain combines TRBV18 with TRBJ2-1, with a weak D call TRBD1 (5 bases). Per germline, CDR1 KGHSH and CDR2 LQKENI. This CDR3 is 16 amino acids long. V was trimmed by 3 bases and J by 1 base, leaving 13 bases between them.

The CDR3 sequence: CASSLGQNTEAFF. Here the CDR3 DNA reads TGTGCCAGCAGCTTAGGTCAGAACACTGAAGCTTTCTTT. The V gene is TRBV11-2, the J gene TRBJ1-1; D unclear. V was pared by 1 base and J by 1 base, with 4 bases between. CDR1 is SGHAT and CDR2 is FQNNGV in the germline V gene. The CDR3 consists of 13 residues.

This chain links TRBV19 with TRBJ1-2; possible D gene TRBD1, 5 bases. The germline V gene has CDR1 LNHDA and CDR2 SQIVND (reference sequence). The V and J ends lost 0 bases and 3 bases respectively, with 17 bases between them. CDR3 size: 17 residues. CDR3 DNA sequence: TGTGCCAGTAGTATAGACCCACTTCGCGGGGCCTACTATGGCTACACCTTC. Its translation: CASSIDPLRGAYYGYTF.

This rearrangement joins TRBV2 to TRBJ2-7; weak D call: TRBD1 (6 bases). Germline lookup yields CDR1 SNHLY and CDR2 FYNNEI. Trimming stripped 6 bases from V and 0 bases from J, with 12 bases between. There are 14 residues in the CDR3. Written as DNA, the CDR3 is TGTGCCAGCAGCCGGGACACCTACTCCTACGAGCAGTACTTC. Translating gives CASSRDTYSYEQYF.

The chain recombines TRBV5-1 with TRBJ1-6, with D hard to call. This CDR3 has 15 amino acids. Trimming took 0 bases from V and 8 from J, leaving 12 bases between them. CDR1 and CDR2 from the germline V gene are SGHRS and YFSETQ. CDR3 bases: TGCGCCAGCAGCTTGGTTGCAGGAAAGGATTCACCCCTCCACTTT. This encodes CASSLVAGKDSPLHF.

V is TRBV5-1 and J is TRBJ2-7; TRBD1 agrees at 9 bases. The CDR3 loop spans 15 amino acids. Germline V gives CDR1 SGHRS, CDR2 YFSETQ. V dropped 6 bases and J dropped 3; count of bases not matched to a gene: 10. Written as DNA, the CDR3 is TGCGCCAGCAAAGCTTATCAGGACAGGGGCTACGAGCAGTACTTC. This codes for CASKAYQDRGYEQYF. Using reference TRBV5-1 and TRBJ2-7 for the parts outside the CDR3, the full variable domain is KAGVTQTPRYLIKTRGQQVTLSCSPISGHRSVSWYQQTPGQGLQFLFEYFSETQRNKGNFPGRFSGRQFSNSRSEMNVSTLELGDSALYLCASKAYQDRGYEQYFGPGTRLTVT.

The chain recombines TRBV21-1 with TRBJ2-7; the D call of TRBD2 is as the table states it, not checked on the DNA. TRBV21-1 is noted as a pseudogene. CDR3 length: 19 amino acids. In nucleotides, the CDR3 is TGTGCCAGCAGCTCTCAAGAGCACTACCCTTCTACGAGCTCCTACGAGCAGTACTTC. Translating it yields CASSSQEHYPSTSSYEQYF.

The chain is built from TRBV15 and TRBJ1-4, with a weak D call TRBD1 (5 bases). The CDR3 contains 15 residues. Deletions cut 2 bases from V and 8 bases from J, with 15 bases between. Germline-derived CDR1 and CDR2 are LNHNV and YYDKDF (reference sequence). In DNA form, the CDR3 reads TGTGCCACCAGCAGAAACCCAGGGTTTTTAGAAAAACTGTTTTTT. Its protein product is CATSRNPGFLEKLFF.

This clone turned up a few times. J is TRBJ2-2 and V is TRBV7-3, with no clear D. The V gene lost 4 bases and the J gene lost 4 bases, with 7 bases spanning the gap. CDR1 is SGHTA, CDR2 FQGTGA, per germline. The CDR3 runs to 13 residues. CDR3 sequence: CASSSSATGELFF. CDR3 coding DNA: TGTGCCAGCAGCTCCAGTGCCACCGGGGAGCTGTTTTTT.

The sample holds one count of this clone. CDR3 DNA: TGTGCCAGCAAGAGGGACAGCACCTACGAGCAGTACTTC. It yields the protein CASKRDSTYEQYF. The chain combines TRBV28 with TRBJ2-7, with 7 bases that match TRBD1. CDR1 is MDHEN, CDR2 SYDVKM, per germline. V was clipped by 7 bases and J by 2 bases; unmatched bases: 5. This CDR3 has 13 residues.

This clone has a handful of counts. The genes are TRBV6-2 or TRBV6-3 and TRBJ2-7; D unclear. The V gene lost 5 bases and the J gene lost 3 bases, with 8 bases spanning the gap. CDR1 and CDR2 from the germline V gene are MNHEY and SVGEGT. There are 12 residues in the CDR3. The CDR3 bases are TGTGCCAGCAGTACTGGTCGCTACGAGCAGTACTTC. Encoded protein: CASSTGRYEQYF.

The V gene is TRBV2, the J gene TRBJ2-1, with 11 bases identical to TRBD1. The germline V gene has CDR1 SNHLY and CDR2 FYNNEI. CDR3 size: 16 residues. The V and J ends lost 5 bases and 4 bases, in that order; junction bases with no gene match: 7. The CDR3: CASSIGTGGLYNEQFF. The CDR3 DNA reads TGTGCCAGCAGTATTGGGACAGGGGGTTTGTACAATGAGCAGTTCTTC.

This chain joins TRBV28 and TRBJ1-5, with D perhaps TRBD1 (5 bases). Germline V gives CDR1 MDHEN, CDR2 SYDVKM. This CDR3 spans 13 amino acids. The V end lost 2 bases, the J end lost 13 bases, and 15 bases lay between the germline ends. In DNA form, the CDR3 reads TGTGCCAGCAGTTTAAACCCATTCGGGGGACAGCATTTT. It is translated as CASSLNPFGGQHF.

For this clone: The junction shows a germline mismatch at one end, possibly a read error. This chain connects TRBV7-7 to TRBJ2-4; 8 bases match TRBD1. Germline CDR1 and CDR2: SSHAT and FNYEAQ (reference sequence). The CDR3 runs 16 residues. CDR3 sequence (DNA): TGTGCTAGCAGCCGTCAAGACAGGGGCCCCCGGGGCATTCAGTACTTC. Translation: CASSRQDRGPRGIQYF. Filled out from reference TRBV7-7 and TRBJ2-4, the complete variable domain reads GAGVSQSPRYKVTKRGQDVTLRCDPISSHATLYWYQQALGQGPEFLTYFNYEAQPDKSGLPSDRFSAERPEGSISTLTIQRTEQRDSAMYRCASSRQDRGPRGIQYFGAGTRLSVL.

CDR3 DNA: TGTGCCAGTAGTATTCTGAGTCAGCCCCAGCATTTT. This codes for CASSILSQPQHF. This rearrangement joins TRBV19 to TRBJ1-5; no clear D. V lost 3 bases to trimming and J lost 6 bases, with 6 bases between them. CDR3 size: 12 residues. Germline lookup yields CDR1 LNHDA and CDR2 SQIVND (reference sequence).

This clone has more than one count but fewer than ten. V gene TRBV3-1 (or the pseudogene TRBV3-2) combines with J gene TRBJ1-6, with 8 bases lining up with TRBD1. Germline V lookup: CDR1 LGHDT, CDR2 YNNKEL (reference sequence). This CDR3 contains 14 residues. V was clipped by 5 bases and J by 7 bases; unmatched bases: 4. The CDR3 DNA reads TGTGCCAGCAGCGTGGACAGGGCGAATTCACCCCTCCACTTT. The encoded protein is CASSVDRANSPLHF.

V and J are TRBV7-8 and TRBJ1-6, with D possibly matching TRBD1 (5 bases). The CDR3 length is 15 residues. Trimming shortened V by 1 base and J by 4 bases, and 8 bases separated the two germline ends. From germline, CDR1 is SGHVS and CDR2 FQNEAQ. CDR3 protein: CASSLGGSYNSPLHF. CDR3 in DNA: TGTGCCAGCAGCTTAGGGGGCTCGTATAATTCACCCCTCCACTTT.

The V call is TRBV23-1, the J call TRBJ2-7; D is unclear. TRBV23-1 is an ORF, and what it does is uncertain. The V and J ends lost 8 bases and 0 bases respectively, with 14 bases between them. The CDR3 totals 14 residues. The CDR3 region is CASAPARCSYEQYF. In DNA form, the CDR3 reads TGCGCCAGCGCCCCCGCACGGTGCTCCTACGAGCAGTACTTC.

This clone has only one observation. V usage is TRBV7-2 and J usage is TRBJ2-3; weak D call: TRBD1 (6 bases). In germline, CDR1 is SGHTA, CDR2 FQGNSA. The CDR3 is 17 amino acids. Trimming removed 0 bases at V and 0 bases at J, with 13 bases between. For the CDR3, the DNA is TGTGCCAGCAGCTTAGCGGGCGCAGGGGCCAGCACAGATACGCAGTATTTT. Translation gives CASSLAGAGASTDTQYF.

This sequence joins TRBV10-2 and TRBJ1-1; D is undetermined. Germline CDR1 WSHSY, CDR2 SAAADI. The length of the CDR3 is 17 residues. V was cut by 3 bases and J by 1 base, with 18 bases left in between. Written as DNA, the CDR3 is TGCGCCAGCAGTGATCGGATGGTGAGGGCTTCGAACACTGAAGCTTTCTTT. Translation: CASSDRMVRASNTEAFF.

V and J are TRBV11-2 and TRBJ1-2; perhaps TRBD1 as D (5 bases). There are 16 residues in the CDR3. V was shortened by 1 base and J by 3 bases, with 15 bases between the two germline ends. Germline V CDR1 and CDR2: SGHAT, FQNNGV. The CDR3 loop reads CASSLAVWGGDYGYTF. CDR3 in DNA: TGTGCCAGCAGCTTAGCCGTCTGGGGAGGGGACTATGGCTACACCTTC.

The rearrangement joins TRBV5-3 to TRBJ2-7; tentative D call: TRBD2 (6 bases). Being an ORF, TRBV5-3 has a function that is uncertain. CDR3 length equals 17 residues. V was trimmed by 0 bases and J by 3 bases, leaving 19 bases between them. The CDR3 region has the DNA TGTGCCAGAAGCTTGGGTGGGGGGTCGGAGCTAAGCTACGAGCAGTACTTC. It yields the protein CARSLGGGSELSYEQYF.

The genes are TRBV13 and TRBJ2-2; D is perhaps TRBD1 (5 bases). This CDR3 is built from 14 residues. Per the germline V gene, CDR1 is PRHDT and CDR2 is FYEKMQ (reference sequence). V lost 5 bases, J lost 1 base, and 8 bases lay in between. The CDR3 loop is CASSPQGNTGELFF. DNA of the CDR3: TGTGCCAGCAGCCCTCAGGGGAACACCGGGGAGCTGTTTTTT. The full variable domain, completed using reference TRBV13 and TRBJ2-2, is AAGVIQSPRHLIKEKRETATLKCYPIPRHDTVYWYQQGPGQDPQFLISFYEKMQSDKGSIPDRFSAQQFSDYHSELNMSSLELGDSALYFCASSPQGNTGELFFGEGSRLTVL.

V usage is TRBV15 and J usage is TRBJ1-1; weak D call: TRBD1 (5 bases). CDR1 is LNHNV, CDR2 YYDKDF, per germline (reference sequence). The CDR3 has 16 residues. Trimming took 2 bases from V and 1 from J, leaving 14 bases between them. CDR3 protein: CATSRTHRNPNTEAFF. Written as DNA, the CDR3 is TGTGCCACCAGCAGAACCCACAGGAACCCGAACACTGAAGCTTTCTTT.

The chain carries TRBV18 and TRBJ2-1, with 10 bases aligning to TRBD2. Germline CDR1 is KGHSH and CDR2 is LQKENI. Trimming at V came to 3 bases and at J to 4 bases, leaving 15 bases not matched to a gene. The CDR3 has 19 residues. The CDR3, as DNA: TGTGCCAGCTCACCCCGGAGGGTGGGTAGCGGGGGGTTTTACAATGAGCAGTTCTTC. Translating it yields CASSPRRVGSGGFYNEQFF.